This TCR beta chain is drawn from a study of regulatory T cells in long-lasting Graves disease listed by TCRdb under 2021. Background on the whole study: Persistent Graves' disease was defined as persistently positive TSH receptor autoantibodies together with antithyroid drug treatment for over 5 years. Patients with persistent Graves' disease were compared with patients with newly diagnosed Graves' disease using TCR sequencing and RNA sequencing of peripheral blood. TCR sequencing covered some 13 persistent and around 20 newly diagnosed Graves' disease patients, some 33 samples in total. The study was conducted in China and was registered as a clinical trial. Antithyroid drugs had been taken for 10 to 13 years on average by persistent Graves' disease patients in the clinical cohort. What the research found in general, with its limitations: A larger number of public clonotypes was shared among persistent patients (fewer than 3,000) than among newly diagnosed patients (roughly 930). The study examined only peripheral blood because the primary lesion, thyroid tissue, could not be accessed. Only the TCR beta chain was sequenced and analyzed. Preferential use of TRBV28, TRBJ1-2 and TRBJ2-5 was observed in persistent disease, whereas TRBV20-1 and TRBJ2-1 were favored in newly diagnosed disease. Lower TCR Shannon entropy and fewer highly expanded clones were observed in persistent Graves' disease patients than in newly diagnosed patients, which suggested clonal expansion. As a limitation, the authors acknowledged that the small sample size may reduce accuracy.

Interpreted using the paper, the time point label stands for: persistent/refractory GD, antithyroid drugs over 5 years with positive TRAb. RNA was extracted from PBMCs in TRIzol for both TCR sequencing and RNA sequencing. Graves' disease was diagnosed according to American Thyroid Association guidelines. Recruitment of patients was carried out at an endocrinology department in Xi'an, China. Each patient gave around 9 milliliters of peripheral blood, collected in an EDTA anticoagulant tube. Ficoll Paque Plus density gradient separation was used to isolate PBMCs, and no additional T cell sorting was done. An Agilent 2100 Bioanalyzer and agarose gel were used to check RNA quality, and a NanoDrop 2000 was used to measure RNA concentration. This clonotype has at least ten counts. Which antigen it targets is not known. No base quality information exists; no much larger clone differs at one position. Receptors were amplified or captured by multiplex PCR. TCRdb names Illumina HiSeq 4000 as the instrument used. iRepertoire HTBI primers and Arm-PCR amplification of CDR3 regions were used to construct TCR beta libraries. PCR products were gel purified before sequencing. The study's own analysis went as follows. A total of roughly 65 TRBV and 14 TRBJ segments were identified across samples and were used for gene usage analysis of CDR3 amino acid clonotypes. COPE and FqMerger were used to merge the filtered high-quality paired reads into contigs. BLAST was used to align contigs to IMGT TRBV, TRBD and TRBJ reference genes, and CDR3 was defined according to IMGT. Highly expanded clones were defined as clonotypes with a frequency above 0.1%. Repertoire diversity was measured by Shannon entropy, and V-J evenness by the Gini coefficient. Public clonotypes were defined as clonotypes shared by more than one individual. TCRdb applied fastp at Q25 and MiXCR to the public reads, then kept only in-frame beta chains. Rows are combined by CDR3 protein, so each entry shows the most common genes and DNA. The authors' filters were not applied to this entry. The sample records roughly 450,000 distinct CDR3 sequences, around 22% of which are singletons. About a quarter of the sample belongs to the ten largest clones.

V loses 2 bases of germline sequence and J loses 2 bases, and the interval between the two ends is 6 bases. The CDR3 runs 13 residues from the cysteine to the phenylalanine. Just the 39-base CDR3 DNA is kept, in frame starting at base 1. CDR1 and CDR2 are read off the germline V gene as MDHEN and SYDVKM. Here the sequenced sample was peripheral blood mononuclear cells (PBMCs), taken when the disease was refractory, from a patient treated with antithyroid drugs. This receptor was taken from a female donor with Graves disease. Here the chain combines TRBV28 and TRBJ2-5; the D gene is unclear. The DNA reads as follows: TGTGCCAGCAGTTTAACGCAGCAAGAGACCCAGTACTTC. This translates into CASSLTQQETQYF. The full variable domain, with segments outside the CDR3 supplied by the reference TRBV28 and TRBJ2-5 proteins, appears as DVKVTQSSRYLVKRTGEKVFLECVQDMDHENMFWYRQDPGLGLRLIYFSYDVKMKEKGDIPEGYSVSREKKERFSLILESASTNQTSMYLCASSLTQQETQYFGPGTRLLVL.